Listed below are T cell receptor beta chains from one sample, sequenced in a study of vaccination and CD4 T cells after COVID-19. TCRdb reanalysed the PCR reads using MiXCR and keeps one entry per CDR3 protein. The sample records some 7,000 distinct CDR3 sequences, less than 35% being singletons. Antigens of these TCRs are unknown. The sample was CD4+ T cells from blood, cultured in vitro. The receptors were gathered from a human donor in good health. Each CDR3 is given with its conserved first and last residue. The D gene is left open where the match is weak. Rows may omit the clone size; those that give it use once, few, many or a size class.

d_call j_call v_call clone_size cdr3_aa cdr3_nt
TRBD1 TRBJ1-1 TRBV7-8 few CASSLAGTGGTEAFF TGTGCCAGCAGCTTAGCCGGGACAGGGGGGACTGAAGCTTTCTTT
. TRBJ2-3 TRBV20-1 few CSARRARTNTDTQYF TGCAGTGCTAGACGGGCTCGGACCAACACAGATACGCAGTATTTT
. TRBJ2-4 TRBV7-2 few CASSLAGSKNIQYF TGTGCCAGCAGCTTAGCTGGGTCCAAAAACATTCAGTACTTC
. TRBJ1-2 TRBV30 . CAWSWIYGYTF TGTGCCTGGAGTTGGATCTATGGCTACACCTTC
. TRBJ1-1 TRBV4-3 . CASSQDRYGTEAFF TGCGCCAGCAGCCAAGATCGGTATGGCACTGAAGCTTTCTTT
. TRBJ1-5 TRBV15 few CATSRVLGGNQPQHF TGTGCCACCAGCAGAGTCCTAGGGGGCAATCAGCCCCAGCATTTT
TRBD2 TRBJ2-7 TRBV14 few CATSIAGAYEQYF TGTGCCACCTCGATAGCGGGGGCCTACGAGCAGTACTTC
. TRBJ2-3 TRBV7-6 . CASSFTLDTQYF TGTGCCAGCAGTTTCACCCTCGATACGCAGTATTTT
. TRBJ2-1 TRBV27 . CASSLLGAVTNEQFF TGTGCCAGCAGTTTATTGGGGGCCGTAACCAATGAGCAGTTCTTC
TRBD2 TRBJ2-2 TRBV4-2 . CASSPPGLANTGELFF TGTGCCAGCAGCCCACCGGGACTAGCGAACACCGGGGAGCTGTTTTTT
. TRBJ2-3 TRBV12-3/TRBV12-4 . CASSPNGWTTTDTQYF TGTGCCAGCAGTCCAAATGGTTGGACAACAACAGATACGCAGTATTTT
TRBD1 TRBJ2-5 TRBV7-6 . CASSLWGGGQGPDFQETQYF TGTGCCAGCAGCTTATGGGGTGGGGGACAGGGGCCGGATTTCCAAGAGACCCAGTACTTC
TRBD2 TRBJ2-5 TRBV19 few CASSIGLAGGQETQYF TGTGCCAGTAGTATCGGACTAGCGGGAGGACAAGAGACCCAGTACTTC
. TRBJ2-2 TRBV19 . CASSPGVVSAGELFF TGTGCCAGTAGCCCGGGGGTCGTAAGTGCCGGGGAGCTGTTTTTT
. TRBJ2-2 TRBV27 few CASSFTFGVTGELFF TGTGCCAGCAGTTTCACTTTCGGCGTAACCGGGGAGCTGTTTTTT
. TRBJ1-1 TRBV20-1 . CSARVSMNTEAFF TGCAGTGCTAGAGTCAGCATGAACACTGAAGCTTTCTTT
. TRBJ2-3 TRBV20-1 . CSARDSKTPGFPPGTDTQYF TGCAGTGCTAGAGATAGTAAGACACCCGGTTTTCCGCCTGGCACAGATACGCAGTATTTT
TRBD2 TRBJ2-3 TRBV6-5 . CASSYEGAGYTDTQYF TGTGCCAGCAGTTACGAGGGAGCGGGATACACAGATACGCAGTATTTT
. TRBJ2-2 TRBV11-2 . CASRRGAGVLTGELFF TGTGCCAGCCGGAGGGGGGCAGGGGTATTGACCGGGGAGCTGTTTTTT
. TRBJ2-3 TRBV25-1 once CASSPPGSSDTQYF TGTGCCAGCAGTCCTCCCGGTTCATCGGATACGCAGTATTTT
TRBD1 TRBJ2-7 TRBV20-1 few CSAVPSQGVNYEQYF TGCAGTGCTGTACCCTCGCAGGGGGTTAACTACGAGCAGTACTTC
. TRBJ1-1 TRBV5-1 . CASSLGGAGTEAFF TGCGCCAGCAGCTTGGGAGGGGCTGGCACTGAAGCTTTCTTT
TRBD1 TRBJ2-7 TRBV6-1 . CASTPLGGQGRHEQYF TGTGCCAGCACCCCCCTGGGGGGACAGGGTCGCCACGAGCAGTACTTC
. TRBJ1-6 TRBV4-3 few CASSGGGNSPLHF TGCGCCAGCAGCGGGGGGGGTAATTCACCCCTCCACTTT
. TRBJ1-2 TRBV15 medium-sized CATSRDSAIFLDSLGGYTF TGTGCCACCAGCAGAGATTCTGCCATCTTCCTAGACTCCTTAGGCGGCTACACCTTC
TRBD1 TRBJ1-3 TRBV6-5 few CASSYLQGARGNTIYF TGTGCCAGCAGTTACCTCCAGGGGGCGCGGGGAAACACCATATATTTT
. TRBJ1-2 TRBV4-2 few CASSQDVLLNYGYTF TGTGCCAGCAGCCAAGATGTCCTCTTGAACTATGGCTACACCTTC
. TRBJ1-2 TRBV19 . CASSRGTQYGYTF TGTGCCAGTAGTCGGGGGACCCAATATGGCTACACCTTC
TRBD1 TRBJ1-2 TRBV6-5 . CASSYLTGGKDGYTF TGTGCCAGCAGTTACTTGACAGGGGGGAAAGATGGCTACACCTTC
. TRBJ2-7 TRBV2 . CASSQNRISYEQYF TGTGCCAGCAGTCAGAACAGGATCTCCTACGAGCAGTACTTC
. TRBJ1-4 TRBV12-3/TRBV12-4 . CASSAAINEKLFF TGTGCCAGCAGTGCGGCGATTAATGAAAAACTGTTTTTT
. TRBJ2-3 TRBV10-3 . CAISESTGTADTQYF TGTGCCATCAGTGAGTCGACAGGCACTGCAGATACGCAGTATTTT
. TRBJ1-4 TRBV20-1 . CSAGLGGTNEKLFF TGCAGTGCTGGCCTCGGAGGGACTAATGAAAAACTGTTTTTT
TRBD1 TRBJ1-2 TRBV2 few CASSLRQGAGDGYTF TGTGCCAGCTCTTTACGTCAGGGGGCGGGCGATGGCTACACCTTC
. TRBJ1-6 TRBV20-1 . CSGVIGNSPLHF TGCAGTGGGGTGATCGGTAATTCACCCCTCCACTTT